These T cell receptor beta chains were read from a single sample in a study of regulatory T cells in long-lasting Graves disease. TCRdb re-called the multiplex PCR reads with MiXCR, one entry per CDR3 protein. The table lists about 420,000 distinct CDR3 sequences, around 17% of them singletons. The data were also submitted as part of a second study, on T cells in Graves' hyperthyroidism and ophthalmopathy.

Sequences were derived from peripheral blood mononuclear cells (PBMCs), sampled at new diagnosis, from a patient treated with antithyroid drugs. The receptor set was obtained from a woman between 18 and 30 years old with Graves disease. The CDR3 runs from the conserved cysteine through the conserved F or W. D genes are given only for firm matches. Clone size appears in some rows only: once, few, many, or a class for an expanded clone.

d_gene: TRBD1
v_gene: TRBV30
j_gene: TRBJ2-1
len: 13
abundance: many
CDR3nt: TGTGCCTGGAGTAGACAGGGGGTGGATGAGCAGTTCTTC
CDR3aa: CAWSRQGVDEQFF

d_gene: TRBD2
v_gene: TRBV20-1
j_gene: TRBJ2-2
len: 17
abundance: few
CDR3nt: TGCAGTGCTAGAAACCCCGGGACTAGCGGGATAATCGGGGAGCTGTTTTTT
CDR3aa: CSARNPGTSGIIGELFF

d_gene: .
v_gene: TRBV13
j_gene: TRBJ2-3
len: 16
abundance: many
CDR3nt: TGTGCCAGCAGCGAAACAACTAGCAGAAGCACAGATACGCAGTATTTT
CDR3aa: CASSETTSRSTDTQYF

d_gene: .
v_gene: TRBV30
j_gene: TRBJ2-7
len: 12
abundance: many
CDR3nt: TGTGCCTGGAGTCCTAGTGGGTACGAGCAGTACTTC
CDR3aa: CAWSPSGYEQYF

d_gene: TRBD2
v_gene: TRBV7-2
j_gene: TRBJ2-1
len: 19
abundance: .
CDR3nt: TGTGCCAGCAGCTTAGCAAGTGGGGCTAGCGGGAGTAAGGACAATGAGCAGTTCTTC
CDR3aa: CASSLASGASGSKDNEQFF

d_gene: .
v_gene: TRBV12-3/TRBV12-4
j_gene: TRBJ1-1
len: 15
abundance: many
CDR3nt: TGTGCCAGCAGTTTCTTGGGCGGCAACCCATCCGGAGCTTTCTTT
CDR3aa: CASSFLGGNPSGAFF

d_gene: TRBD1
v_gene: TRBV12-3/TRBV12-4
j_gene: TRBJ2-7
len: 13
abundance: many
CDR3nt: TGTGCCAGCATTGGGACAGGGGGCTACGAGCAGTACTTC
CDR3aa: CASIGTGGYEQYF

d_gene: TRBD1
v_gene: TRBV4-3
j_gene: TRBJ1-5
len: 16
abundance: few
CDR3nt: TGCGCCAGCAGCCAAGGGACAGGTAATAGCAATCAGCCCCAGCATTTT
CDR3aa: CASSQGTGNSNQPQHF

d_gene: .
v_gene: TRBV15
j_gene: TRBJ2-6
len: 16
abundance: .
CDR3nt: TGTGCCACCAGCAGAGACAGGGGCACTGGGGCCAACGTCCTGACTTTC
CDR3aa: CATSRDRGTGANVLTF

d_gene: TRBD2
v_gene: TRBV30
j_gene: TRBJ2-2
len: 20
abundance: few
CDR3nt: TGTGCCTGGAATAGACCGGGACTAGCGGGAGTGGGCCCGGGCACCGGGGAGCTGTTTTTT
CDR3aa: CAWNRPGLAGVGPGTGELFF

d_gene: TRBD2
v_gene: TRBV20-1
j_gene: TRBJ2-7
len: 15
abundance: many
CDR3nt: TGCAGTGCCCCGGGGACTAGCGGGAGTGTCTACGAGCAGTACTTC
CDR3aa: CSAPGTSGSVYEQYF

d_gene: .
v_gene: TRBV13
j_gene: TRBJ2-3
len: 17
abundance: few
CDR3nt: TGTGCCAGCAGCCATATCCGTAACACCCCTTTAACAGATACGCAGTATTTT
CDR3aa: CASSHIRNTPLTDTQYF

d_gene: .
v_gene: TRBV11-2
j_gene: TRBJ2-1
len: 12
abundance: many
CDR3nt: TGTGCCAGCAGCCCCTCGCGTAATGAGCAGTTCTTC
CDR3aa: CASSPSRNEQFF

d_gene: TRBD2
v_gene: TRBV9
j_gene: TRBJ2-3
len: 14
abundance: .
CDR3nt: TGTGCCAGCAGCACTAGCGGGGACACAGATACGCAGTATTTT
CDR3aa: CASSTSGDTDTQYF

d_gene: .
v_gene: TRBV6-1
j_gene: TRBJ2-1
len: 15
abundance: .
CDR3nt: TGTGCCAGCCGCGGTCCCCAAGCAACCTACAATGAGCAGTTCTTC
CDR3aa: CASRGPQATYNEQFF

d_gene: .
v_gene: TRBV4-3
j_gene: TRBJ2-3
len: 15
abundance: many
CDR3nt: TGCGCCAGCAGCCAAGGGCAGGGGATCACAGATACGCAGTATTTT
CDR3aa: CASSQGQGITDTQYF

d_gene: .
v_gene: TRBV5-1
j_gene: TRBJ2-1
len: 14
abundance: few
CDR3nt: TGCGCCAGCAGCTTCAGGCCCTCCTACAATGAGCAGTTCTTC
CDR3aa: CASSFRPSYNEQFF

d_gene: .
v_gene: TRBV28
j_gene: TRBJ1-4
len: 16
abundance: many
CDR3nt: TGTGCCAGCAGTTTGGCGGGGGCCCTCCTTAATGAAAAACTGTTTTTT
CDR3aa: CASSLAGALLNEKLFF

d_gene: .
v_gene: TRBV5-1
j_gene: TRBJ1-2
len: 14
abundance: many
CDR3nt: TGCGCCAGCAGCTTGGTCGACACCACCTATGGCTACACCTTC
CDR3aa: CASSLVDTTYGYTF

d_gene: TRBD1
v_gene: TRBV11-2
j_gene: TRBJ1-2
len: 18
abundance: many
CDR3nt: TGTGCCAGCAGCCTACGACCTACCGCAGGGGGCCAAGACTATGGCTACACCTTC
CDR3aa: CASSLRPTAGGQDYGYTF

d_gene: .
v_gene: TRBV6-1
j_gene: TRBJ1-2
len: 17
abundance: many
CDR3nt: TGTGCCAGCAGTGTCGGGGGTTCCGGCCGTTCCAACTATGGCTACACCTTC
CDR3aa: CASSVGGSGRSNYGYTF

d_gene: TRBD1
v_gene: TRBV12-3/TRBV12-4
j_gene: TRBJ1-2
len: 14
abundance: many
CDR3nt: TGTGCCAGCAGTCCGACAGGGCCCGGTTTTGGCTACACCTTC
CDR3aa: CASSPTGPGFGYTF

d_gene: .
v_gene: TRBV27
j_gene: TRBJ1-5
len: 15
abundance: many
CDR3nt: TGTGCCAGCAGTTTTACACCGTGGACCAATCAGCCCCAGCATTTT
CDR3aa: CASSFTPWTNQPQHF

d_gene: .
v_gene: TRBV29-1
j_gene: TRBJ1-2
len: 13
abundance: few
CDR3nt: TGCAGCGTTGAATCCGACTCCAACTATGGCTACACCTTC
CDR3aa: CSVESDSNYGYTF

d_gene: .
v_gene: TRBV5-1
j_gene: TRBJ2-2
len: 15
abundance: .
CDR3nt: TGCGCCAGCAGCTTGCGGGACTCCTTCACCGGGGAGCTGTTTTTT
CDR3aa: CASSLRDSFTGELFF

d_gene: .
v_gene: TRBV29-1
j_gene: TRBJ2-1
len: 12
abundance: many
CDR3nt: TGCAGCGTGGATAGAGGCGGCAATGAGCAGTTCTTC
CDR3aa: CSVDRGGNEQFF

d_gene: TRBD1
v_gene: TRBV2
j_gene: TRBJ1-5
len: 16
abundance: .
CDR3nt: TGTGCCAGCAGTCGTCCCGGGACAGGGTCAGGGCAGCCCCAGCATTTT
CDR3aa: CASSRPGTGSGQPQHF

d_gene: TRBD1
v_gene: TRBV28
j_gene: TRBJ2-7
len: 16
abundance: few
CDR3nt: TGTGCCAGCAGCCCGGGACAGCTATTCCTTTTCTACGAGCAGTACTTC
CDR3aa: CASSPGQLFLFYEQYF

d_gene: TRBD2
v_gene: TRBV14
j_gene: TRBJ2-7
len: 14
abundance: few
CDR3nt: TGTGCCAGCAGCCAAGTCCCTAGCGGGAGTGTGCAGTACTTC
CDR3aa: CASSQVPSGSVQYF

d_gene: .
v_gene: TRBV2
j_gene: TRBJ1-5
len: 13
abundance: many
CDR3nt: TGTGCCAGCGGGGGGGCGGTAAATCAGCCCCAGCATTTT
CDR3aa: CASGGAVNQPQHF

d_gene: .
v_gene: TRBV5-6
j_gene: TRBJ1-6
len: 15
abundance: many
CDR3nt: TGTGCCAGCAGCTTGTTGTTGGGCAGTAATTCACCCCTCCACTTT
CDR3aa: CASSLLLGSNSPLHF

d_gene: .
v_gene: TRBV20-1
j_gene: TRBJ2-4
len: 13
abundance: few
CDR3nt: TGCAGTGCTAGTCACCTAGCCAAAAACATTCAGTACTTC
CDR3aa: CSASHLAKNIQYF

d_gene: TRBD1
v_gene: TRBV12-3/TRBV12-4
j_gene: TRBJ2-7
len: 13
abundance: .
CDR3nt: TGTGCCAGTTCACAGGGGGTCTCCTACGAGCAGTACTTC
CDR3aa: CASSQGVSYEQYF

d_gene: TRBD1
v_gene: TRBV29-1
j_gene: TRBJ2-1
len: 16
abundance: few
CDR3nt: TGCAGCGTCGTAGGGGGACAGGGCTGGTCCTACAATGAGCAGTTCTTC
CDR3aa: CSVVGGQGWSYNEQFF

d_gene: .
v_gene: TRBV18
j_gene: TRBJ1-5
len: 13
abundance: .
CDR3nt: TGTGCCAGCTCGGGGGACCGGGGGGGTTTCCAGCATTTT
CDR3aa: CASSGDRGGFQHF

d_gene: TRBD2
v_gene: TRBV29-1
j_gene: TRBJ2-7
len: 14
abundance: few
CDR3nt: TGCAGCGTTGAAGTGCTGCGGGAGTCCCACGAGCAGTACTTC
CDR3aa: CSVEVLRESHEQYF

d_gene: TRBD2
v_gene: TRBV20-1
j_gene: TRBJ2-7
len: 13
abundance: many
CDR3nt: TGCAGTGCTGGACTAGCGGGAGGGTACGAGCAGTACTTC
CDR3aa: CSAGLAGGYEQYF

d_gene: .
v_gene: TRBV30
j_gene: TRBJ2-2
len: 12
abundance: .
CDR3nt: TGTGCCTGGGGCGGGGTGACCGGGGAGCTGTTTTTT
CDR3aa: CAWGGVTGELFF

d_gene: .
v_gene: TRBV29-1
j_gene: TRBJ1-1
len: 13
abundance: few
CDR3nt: TGCAGCGTTCAAAAACCAGGGAGCACTGAAGCTTTCTTT
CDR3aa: CSVQKPGSTEAFF

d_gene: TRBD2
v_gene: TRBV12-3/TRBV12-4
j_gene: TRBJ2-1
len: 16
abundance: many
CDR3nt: TGTGCCAGCACCCCCCTCAGAGCGGGAATATACAATGAGCAGTTCTTC
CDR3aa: CASTPLRAGIYNEQFF

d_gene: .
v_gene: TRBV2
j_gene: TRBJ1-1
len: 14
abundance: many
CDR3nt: TGTGCCAGCAAGAGACAGGAATCGAACACTGAAGCTTTCTTT
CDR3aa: CASKRQESNTEAFF

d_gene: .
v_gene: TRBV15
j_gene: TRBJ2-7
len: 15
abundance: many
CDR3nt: TGTGCCACCAGCAGACCTGGGGGCGGAACCTACGAGCAGTACTTC
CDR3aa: CATSRPGGGTYEQYF

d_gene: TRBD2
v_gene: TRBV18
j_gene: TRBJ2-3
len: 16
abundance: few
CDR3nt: TGTGCCAGCTCACCACAGACTAGCGGGTTGACAGATACGCAGTATTTT
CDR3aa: CASSPQTSGLTDTQYF

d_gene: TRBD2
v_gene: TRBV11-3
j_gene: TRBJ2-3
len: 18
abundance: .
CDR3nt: TGTGCCAGCAGCTTAGATCGCCGGGAGCCGGGAGGAACAGATACGCAGTATTTT
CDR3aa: CASSLDRREPGGTDTQYF

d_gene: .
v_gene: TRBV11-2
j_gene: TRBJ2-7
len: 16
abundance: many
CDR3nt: TGTGCCAGCAGCTTCCATATGGGCAGGACAGCCTACGAGCAGTACTTC
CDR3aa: CASSFHMGRTAYEQYF

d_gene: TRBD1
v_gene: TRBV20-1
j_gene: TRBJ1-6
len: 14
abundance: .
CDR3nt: TGCAGTGCCCCAAGACAGGGTGGGAATTCACCCCTCCACTTT
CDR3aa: CSAPRQGGNSPLHF

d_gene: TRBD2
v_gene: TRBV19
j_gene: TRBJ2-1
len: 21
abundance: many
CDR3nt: TGTGCCAGTAGTACCAGCCCGCGACTAGCGGACAGTTATAGCTCCTACAATGAGCAGTTCTTC
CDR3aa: CASSTSPRLADSYSSYNEQFF

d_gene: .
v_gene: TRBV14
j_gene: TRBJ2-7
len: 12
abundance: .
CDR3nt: TGTGCCAGCAGCCACCGAACCTACGAGCAGTACTTC
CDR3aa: CASSHRTYEQYF

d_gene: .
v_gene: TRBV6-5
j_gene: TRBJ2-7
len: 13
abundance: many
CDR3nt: TGTGCCAGCAGTTACTCTTACACCTACGAGCAGTACTTC
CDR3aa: CASSYSYTYEQYF

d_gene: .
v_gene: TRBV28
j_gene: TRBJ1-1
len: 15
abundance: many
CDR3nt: TGTGCCAGCAGTTATTTTCTCACCGCGAACACTGAAGCTTTCTTT
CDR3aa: CASSYFLTANTEAFF

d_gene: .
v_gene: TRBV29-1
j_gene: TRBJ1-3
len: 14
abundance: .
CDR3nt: TGCAGCGTTGTTTTAACCTCCTCTGGAAACACCATATATTTT
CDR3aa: CSVVLTSSGNTIYF

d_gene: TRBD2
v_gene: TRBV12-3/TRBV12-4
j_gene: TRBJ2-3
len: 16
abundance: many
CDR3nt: TGTGCCAGCACCAGCCCTAGCGGGAGGGTCCCAGATACGCAGTATTTT
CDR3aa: CASTSPSGRVPDTQYF

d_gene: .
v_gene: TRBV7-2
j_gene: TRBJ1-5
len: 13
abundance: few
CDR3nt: TGTGCCAGCAGCGAACCCGGGGACCAGCCCCAGCATTTT
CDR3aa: CASSEPGDQPQHF

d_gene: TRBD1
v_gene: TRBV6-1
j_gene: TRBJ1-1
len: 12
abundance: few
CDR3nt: TGTGCCAGCAGTCGAAGCAGGGGGGGGGCTTTCTTT
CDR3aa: CASSRSRGGAFF